Below, 9 T cell receptor beta chains from the same sample are listed, as sequenced in a study of blood T cell repertoires in COVID-19. Repertoires were generated with immunoSEQ multiplex PCR, while TCRdb's copy carries only in-frame clones and drops some. In the table there are fewer than 200,000 clones, roughly 76% of which are singletons. The specimen was peripheral blood. These receptors originate from a woman in her fifties or sixties with active or convalescent COVID-19.

This clone was seen at least ten times. The genes are TRBV30 and TRBJ2-6; TRBD2 is a possible D gene (7 bases). CDR1 and CDR2 (germline): GTSNPN, SVGIG (reference sequence). With 3 bases removed from V and 0 bases from J, the gap between germline ends came to 15 bases. The CDR3 consists of 17 residues. The CDR3 DNA reads as TGTGCCTGGAGGGGGGGGACAACCGGCTCTGGGGCCAACGTCCTGACTTTC. Protein product: CAWRGGTTGSGANVLTF.

The chain carries TRBV7-2 and TRBJ1-2, with 10 bases identical to TRBD1. The CDR3 totals 17 residues. Germline values: CDR1 SGHTA, CDR2 FQGNSA. V shed 0 bases, J shed 5 bases, and the junction held 9 bases outside the gene matches. The CDR3 loop is CASSLAPGTGVSYGYTF. The CDR3 DNA is TGTGCCAGCAGCTTAGCCCCCGGGACAGGGGTGTCATATGGCTACACCTTC.

This chain uses TRBV28 with TRBJ1-6, with D perhaps TRBD1 (6 bases). V lost 2 bases, J lost 2 bases, and 13 bases lay in between. Germline V gene lookup returns CDR1 MDHEN and CDR2 SYDVKM. The CDR3 spans 17 residues. The CDR3, as DNA: TGTGCCAGCAGTTTAATACAGGGTAACACCTATAATTCACCCCTCCACTTT. Translation: CASSLIQGNTYNSPLHF.

The chain combines TRBV20-1 with TRBJ1-5; D remains ambiguous. The CDR3 totals 11 residues. V was cut by 6 bases and J by 3 bases, with 6 bases left in between. The germline gives CDR1 DFQATT, CDR2 SNEGSKA (reference sequence). CDR3 sequence (DNA): TGCAGTGCCGGGTTCAATCAGCCCCAGCATTTT. Translated: CSAGFNQPQHF.

The V and J genes are TRBV2 and TRBJ2-7; 9 bases fit TRBD1. This CDR3 comprises 15 residues. J gave up 0 bases and V 4 bases, and 4 bases lay outside the gene matches. Germline loops: CDR1 SNHLY, CDR2 FYNNEI. For the CDR3, the DNA is TGTGCCAGCAGTGTGGACAGGGGACTCTCCTACGAGCAGTACTTC. Its translation: CASSVDRGLSYEQYF.

The chain uses TRBV10-3 and TRBJ2-3, with 7 nucleotides matching TRBD2. In germline, CDR1 is ENHRY, CDR2 SYGVKD. CDR3 length: 15 amino acids. V trimming: 2 bases; J trimming: 1 base; junction bases outside the gene matches: 3. The CDR3 DNA reads as TGTGCCATCAGTGAGGGACTAGTTGGCACAGATACGCAGTATTTT. Translation: CAISEGLVGTDTQYF.

The CDR3 region is CAWSVRQGGGLGPTYEQYF. Here the CDR3 DNA reads TGTGCCTGGAGTGTACGGCAGGGGGGCGGACTGGGGCCTACCTACGAGCAGTACTTC. The chain is built from TRBV30 and TRBJ2-7; D perhaps matches TRBD1 (7 bases). V shed 0 bases and J shed 2 bases, with 26 bases lying between them. From germline, CDR1 is GTSNPN and CDR2 SVGIG (reference sequence). The CDR3 totals 19 residues.

The CDR3 coding sequence is TGTGCCAGTAGGGGGACAGGGAACACCGGGGAGCTGTTTTTT. Translated: CASRGTGNTGELFF. The rearrangement uses TRBV19 and TRBJ2-2; 8 nucleotides agree with TRBD1. V shed 6 bases, J shed 1 base, and the junction held 1 base outside the gene matches. Germline loops: CDR1 LNHDA, CDR2 SQIVND (reference sequence). The CDR3 covers 14 residues.

The sample holds one count of this clone. The chain joins TRBV5-1 to TRBJ2-5; 12 bases agree with TRBD2. This CDR3 is built from 15 residues. Germline values: CDR1 SGHRS, CDR2 YFSETQ. Germline trimming cut 3 bases from V and 5 bases from J; bases unmatched to any gene: 5. The CDR3: CASSSSSGREETQYF. CDR3 in DNA: TGCGCCAGCAGCTCCTCTAGCGGGAGGGAGGAGACCCAGTACTTC. Full variable domain (outside the CDR3, taken from reference TRBV5-1 and TRBJ2-5): KAGVTQTPRYLIKTRGQQVTLSCSPISGHRSVSWYQQTPGQGLQFLFEYFSETQRNKGNFPGRFSGRQFSNSRSEMNVSTLELGDSALYLCASSSSSGREETQYFGPGTRLLVL.